This TCR beta chain was captured by sequencing in a study of T cells in localized non-small cell lung cancer. Whole-study findings and limits: Heterogeneity remains possible, as sequencing covered one tumor region only. Within adjacent lung there appeared a median around 55 of the top 100 tumor clones. Tumor trailed uninvolved adjacent lung in T cell clonality, which peaked there.

The protocol was immunoSEQ multiplex PCR, while the TCRdb copy is restricted to in-frame clones and leaves out a portion. The repertoire holds approximately 30,000 clones, with nearly 90% as singletons. On this clone itself: Its antigen is not known.

CDR1 and CDR2 (germline): MNHEY, SMNVEV (reference sequence). J gave up 5 bases and V 5 bases, and 12 bases lay outside the gene matches. The CDR3 loop spans 16 amino acids. The genes are TRBV27 and TRBJ2-1; 7 bases are a match to TRBD2. Specimen: peripheral blood mononuclear cells, collected before any cancer treatment. The source is a woman aged 35 to 70 with stage III lung adenocarcinoma. The CDR3 DNA reads TGTGCCAGCAGTCCCCCTGGGGCGGGAGTCCACAATGAGCAGTTCTTC. Its protein product is CASSPPGAGVHNEQFF.